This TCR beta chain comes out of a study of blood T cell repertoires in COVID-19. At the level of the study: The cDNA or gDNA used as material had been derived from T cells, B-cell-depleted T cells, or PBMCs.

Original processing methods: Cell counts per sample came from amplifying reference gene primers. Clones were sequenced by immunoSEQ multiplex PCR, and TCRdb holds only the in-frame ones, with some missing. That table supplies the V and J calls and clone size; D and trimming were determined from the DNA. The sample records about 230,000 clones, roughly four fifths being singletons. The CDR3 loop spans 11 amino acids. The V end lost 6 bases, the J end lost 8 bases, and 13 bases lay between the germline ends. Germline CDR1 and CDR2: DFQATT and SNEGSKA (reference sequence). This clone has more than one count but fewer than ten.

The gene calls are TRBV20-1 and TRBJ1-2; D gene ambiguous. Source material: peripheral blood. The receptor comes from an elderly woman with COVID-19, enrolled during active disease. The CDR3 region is CSALNQAGYTF. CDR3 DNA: TGCAGTGCCCTGAACCAGGCGGGCTACACCTTC.